This TCR beta chain was documented in a study of cytomegalovirus exposure and HLA in healthy donors. About the study: The 120 validation repertoires matched the roughly 700 first-cohort repertoires in platform, a later analysis reported.

Regarding this clone: What it binds is unknown.

Study results and caveats: One later analysis, an examination of the 120 validation repertoires, found that first-cohort TCR clusters tended to co-occur in them. Cytomegalovirus association was listed for 164 TCR beta chains.

Generated by immunoSEQ multiplex PCR, the TCRdb table keeps only in-frame clones and is missing some. The repertoire holds roughly 120,000 clones, 80% to 90% seen once, with about 4.3% in the top ten. CDR1 and CDR2 from the germline V gene are SGHNT and YYREEE (reference sequence). The CDR3 is made up of 15 amino acids. J gave up 3 bases and V 4 bases, and 5 bases lay outside the gene matches. Sequencing was carried out using PBMCs. The source is a man younger than 30 in good health and CMV-seropositive. This chain joins TRBV5-4 and TRBJ2-7; 12 bases fit TRBD2. The CDR3 loop is CASSKGTSGRYEQYF. CDR3 nucleotides: TGTGCCAGCAGCAAAGGGACTAGCGGGCGCTACGAGCAGTACTTC.